In this sample, the clone carrying this T cell receptor (beta chain) turned up a few times. Its specificity is unknown. These data belong to a study of regulatory T cells in long-lasting Graves disease. Study-level background: In persistent Graves' disease, antithyroid drugs had been taken for over 5 years and TSH receptor antibodies stayed positive.

Study-level findings and limits: More public clonotypes were shared by persistent patients (approximately 3,000) than by new patients (roughly 970). Samples came from peripheral blood alone, without thyroid tissue.

Time point of the sample: persistent/refractory GD, antithyroid drugs over 5 years with positive TRAb. RNA extracted from PBMCs served as the sequencing template. With iRepertoire HTBI primers and Arm-PCR of CDR3 regions, TCR beta libraries were built. Via MiXCR, TCRdb re-called the multiplex PCR reads, giving one row per CDR3 protein. The sample lists around 400,000 distinct CDR3 sequences, roughly 23% seen once, with 25% to 35% in the top ten. This CDR3 has 16 amino acids. Germline V lookup: CDR1 MNHEY, CDR2 SVGAGI. V was trimmed by 2 bases and J by 2 bases, leaving 13 bases between them. This receptor was taken from a woman aged 35 to 49 with Graves disease. The rearrangement links TRBV6-5 to TRBJ1-3; tentatively, D is TRBD1 (5 bases). Specimen: peripheral blood mononuclear cells (PBMCs), collected when the disease was refractory, from a patient treated with antithyroid drugs. The CDR3 region has the DNA TGTGCCAGCAGTTACCGGTGGGGGAAAGCTGGAAACACCATATATTTT. It encodes CASSYRWGKAGNTIYF.